This TCR beta chain was captured in a study of cytomegalovirus exposure and HLA in healthy donors. As for the study in general: The study placed less than 90% of its approximately 400 genotyped donors in the Caucasian-associated ancestry cluster.

Germline lookup yields CDR1 SNHLY and CDR2 FYNNEI. V lost 7 bases, J lost 2 bases, and 11 bases lay in between. This CDR3 region has 14 residues. Whole-study results and caveats: HLA allele associations emerged for fewer than 20,000 TCR beta sequences in a later analysis, at 0.05 false discovery rate.

The PCR had 60 Vbeta and 13 Jbeta primers. The table came from immunoSEQ multiplex PCR; TCRdb's copy has only in-frame clones and leaves some out. The sample records 150,000 to 200,000 clones, 70% to 90% being singletons. Comment on this clone: The antigen remains undetermined.

The rearrangement uses TRBV2 and TRBJ2-2; a possible D gene is TRBD2 (5 bases). Sequencing input: PBMCs. This sequence was found in a young woman in good health and CMV-seronegative. The CDR3 DNA reads as TGTGCCAGCAACCCGGCTAGCAACACCGGGGAGCTGTTTTTT. Translation gives CASNPASNTGELFF.